Sequencing of this TCR beta chain was carried out in a study of T-cell reconstitution after alpha-beta-depleted transplantation in children. CDR1 is SQVTM and CDR2 is ANQGSEA in the germline V gene. This CDR3 is built from 10 residues. Between the trimmed V and J ends, which lost 6 bases and 8 bases, there was a span of 10 bases. As it was prepared, the TCRbeta library received unique molecular identifiers. One entry per CDR3 protein results from TCRdb running MiXCR on the PCR reads. The sample holds around 87,000 distinct CDR3 sequences, 8% to 9% seen once. This clonotype appeared many times. The TCR comes from a human donor who donated a stem cell graft to a child with congenital amegakaryocytic thrombocytopenia. The chain has TRBV29-1 and TRBJ1-2, with D uncertain. This specimen was PBMCs from the stem cell graft donor, taken from the stem cell graft. Here the CDR3 reads CSVAEGGYTF. CDR3 coding DNA: TGCAGCGTAGCGGAGGGAGGCTACACCTTC. Full variable domain (rest looked up from reference TRBV29-1 and TRBJ1-2): SAVISQKPSRDICQRGTSLTIQCQVDSQVTMMFWYRQQPGQSLTLIATANQGSEATYESGFVIDKFPISRPNLTFSTLTVSNMSPEDSSIYLCSVAEGGYTFGSGTRLTVV.